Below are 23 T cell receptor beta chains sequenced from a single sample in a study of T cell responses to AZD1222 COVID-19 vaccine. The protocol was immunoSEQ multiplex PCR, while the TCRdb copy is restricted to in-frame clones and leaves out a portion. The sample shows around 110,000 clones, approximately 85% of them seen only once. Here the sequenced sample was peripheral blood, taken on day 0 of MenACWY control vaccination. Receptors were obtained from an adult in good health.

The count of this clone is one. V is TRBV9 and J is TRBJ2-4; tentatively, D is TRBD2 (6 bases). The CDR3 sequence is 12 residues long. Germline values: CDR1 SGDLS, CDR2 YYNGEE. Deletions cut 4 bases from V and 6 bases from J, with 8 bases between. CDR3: CASSSGGNIQYF. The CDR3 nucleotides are TGTGCCAGCAGCTCCGGGGGAAACATTCAGTACTTC.

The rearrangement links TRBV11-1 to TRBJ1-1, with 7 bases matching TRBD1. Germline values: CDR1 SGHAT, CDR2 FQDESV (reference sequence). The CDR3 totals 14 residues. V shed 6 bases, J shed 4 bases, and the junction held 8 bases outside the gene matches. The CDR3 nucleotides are TGTGCCAGCAGGTCGGACAGGAGATCCACTGAAGCTTTCTTT. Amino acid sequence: CASRSDRRSTEAFF.

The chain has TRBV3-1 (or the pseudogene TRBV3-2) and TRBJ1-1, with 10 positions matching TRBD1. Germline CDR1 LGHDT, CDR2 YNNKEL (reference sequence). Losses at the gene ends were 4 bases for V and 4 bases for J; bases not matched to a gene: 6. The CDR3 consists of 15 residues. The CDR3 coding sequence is TGTGCCAGCAGCCCCACGGGACAGGGGATCACTGAAGCTTTCTTT. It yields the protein CASSPTGQGITEAFF.

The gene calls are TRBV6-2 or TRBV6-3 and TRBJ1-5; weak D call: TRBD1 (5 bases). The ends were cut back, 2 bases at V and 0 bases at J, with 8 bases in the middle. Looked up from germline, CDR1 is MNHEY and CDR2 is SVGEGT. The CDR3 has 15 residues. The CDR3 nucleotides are TGTGCCAGCAGTTACCAGGACACTAGCAATCAGCCCCAGCATTTT. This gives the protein CASSYQDTSNQPQHF.

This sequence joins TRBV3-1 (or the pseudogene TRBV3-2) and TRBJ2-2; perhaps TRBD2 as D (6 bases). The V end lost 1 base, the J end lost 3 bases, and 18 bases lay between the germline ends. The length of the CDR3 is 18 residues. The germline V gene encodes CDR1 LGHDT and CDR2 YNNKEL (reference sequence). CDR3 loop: CASSQVNGGTYHTGELFF. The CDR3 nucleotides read TGTGCCAGCAGCCAAGTTAACGGGGGAACCTACCACACCGGGGAGCTGTTTTTT.

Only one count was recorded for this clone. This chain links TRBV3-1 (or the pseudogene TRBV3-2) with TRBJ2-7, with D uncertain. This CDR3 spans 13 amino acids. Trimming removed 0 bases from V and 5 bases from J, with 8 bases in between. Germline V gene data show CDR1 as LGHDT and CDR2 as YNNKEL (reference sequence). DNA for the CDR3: TGTGCCAGCAGCCAAGAATTTTCCCACGAGCAGTACTTC. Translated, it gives CASSQEFSHEQYF.

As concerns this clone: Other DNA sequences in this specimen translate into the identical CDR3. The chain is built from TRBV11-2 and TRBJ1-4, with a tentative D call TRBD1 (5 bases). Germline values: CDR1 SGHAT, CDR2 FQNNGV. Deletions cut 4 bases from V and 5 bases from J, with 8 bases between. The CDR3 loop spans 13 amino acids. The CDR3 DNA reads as TGTGCCAGCAGCTCGGGACTCAATGAAAAACTGTTTTTT. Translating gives CASSSGLNEKLFF.

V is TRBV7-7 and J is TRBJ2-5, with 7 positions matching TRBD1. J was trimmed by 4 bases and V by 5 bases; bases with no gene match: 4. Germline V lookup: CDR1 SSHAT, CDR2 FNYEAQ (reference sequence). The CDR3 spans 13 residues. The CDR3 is CASSPDRAETQYF. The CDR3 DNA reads TGTGCCAGCAGCCCTGACAGGGCAGAGACCCAGTACTTC.

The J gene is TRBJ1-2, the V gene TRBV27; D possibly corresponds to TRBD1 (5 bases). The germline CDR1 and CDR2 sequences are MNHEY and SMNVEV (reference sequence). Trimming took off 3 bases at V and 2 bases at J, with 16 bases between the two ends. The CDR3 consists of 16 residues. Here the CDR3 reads CASSFSHGTGNYGYTF. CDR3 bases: TGTGCCAGCAGTTTTAGCCACGGGACGGGAAACTATGGCTACACCTTC.

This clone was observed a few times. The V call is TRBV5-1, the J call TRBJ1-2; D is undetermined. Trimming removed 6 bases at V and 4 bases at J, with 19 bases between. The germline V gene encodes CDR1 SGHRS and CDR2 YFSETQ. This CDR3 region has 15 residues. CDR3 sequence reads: CASMVSPNEAYGYTF. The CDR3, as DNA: TGCGCCAGCATGGTGTCGCCGAATGAGGCCTATGGCTACACCTTC.

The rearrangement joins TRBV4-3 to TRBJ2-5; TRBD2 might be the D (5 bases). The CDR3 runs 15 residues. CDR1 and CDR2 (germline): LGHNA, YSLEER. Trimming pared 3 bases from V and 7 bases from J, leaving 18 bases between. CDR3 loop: CASSQVIGGHSTQYF. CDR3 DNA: TGCGCCAGCAGCCAGGTCATAGGCGGGCATTCGACCCAGTACTTC.

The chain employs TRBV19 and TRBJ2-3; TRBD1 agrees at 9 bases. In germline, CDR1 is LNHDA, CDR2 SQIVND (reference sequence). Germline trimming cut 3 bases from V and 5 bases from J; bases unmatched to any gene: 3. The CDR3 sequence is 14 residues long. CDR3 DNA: TGTGCCAGTAGTATGGACAGGGGACAAGATACGCAGTATTTT. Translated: CASSMDRGQDTQYF.

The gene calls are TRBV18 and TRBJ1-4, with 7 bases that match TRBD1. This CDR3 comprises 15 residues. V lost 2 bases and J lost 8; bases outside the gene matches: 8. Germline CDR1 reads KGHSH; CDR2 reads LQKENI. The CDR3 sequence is CASSPKGALGEKLFF. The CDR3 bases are TGTGCCAGCTCACCAAAGGGGGCACTCGGGGAAAAACTGTTTTTT.

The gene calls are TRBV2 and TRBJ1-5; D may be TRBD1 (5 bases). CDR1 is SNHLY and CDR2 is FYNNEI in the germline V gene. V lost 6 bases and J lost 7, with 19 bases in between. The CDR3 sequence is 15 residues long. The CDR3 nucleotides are TGTGCCAGCAGGACAGACCCCACCGTAAGCCAGCCCCAGCATTTT. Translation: CASRTDPTVSQPQHF.

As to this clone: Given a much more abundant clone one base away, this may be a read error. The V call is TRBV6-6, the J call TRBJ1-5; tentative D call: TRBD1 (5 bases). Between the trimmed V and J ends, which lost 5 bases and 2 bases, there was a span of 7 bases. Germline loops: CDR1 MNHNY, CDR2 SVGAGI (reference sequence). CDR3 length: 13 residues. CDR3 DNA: TGTGCCAGCAGTGCACAGGGCAATCAGCCCCAGCATTTT. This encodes CASSAQGNQPQHF.

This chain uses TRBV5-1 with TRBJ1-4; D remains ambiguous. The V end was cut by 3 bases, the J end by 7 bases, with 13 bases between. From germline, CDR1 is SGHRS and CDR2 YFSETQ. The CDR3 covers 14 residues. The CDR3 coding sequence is TGCGCCAGCAGCTCCTCCGGGTACTCTGAAAAACTGTTTTTT. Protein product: CASSSSGYSEKLFF. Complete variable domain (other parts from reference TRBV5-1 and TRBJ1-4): KAGVTQTPRYLIKTRGQQVTLSCSPISGHRSVSWYQQTPGQGLQFLFEYFSETQRNKGNFPGRFSGRQFSNSRSEMNVSTLELGDSALYLCASSSSGYSEKLFFGSGTQLSVL.

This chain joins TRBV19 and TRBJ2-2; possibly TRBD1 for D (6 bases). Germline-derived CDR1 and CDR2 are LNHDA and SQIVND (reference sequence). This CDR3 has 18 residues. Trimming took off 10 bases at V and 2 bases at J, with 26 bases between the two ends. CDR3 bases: TGTGCCACCCTACCGAAACCGGGACACCAGATCAACACCGGGGAGCTGTTTTTT. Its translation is CATLPKPGHQINTGELFF. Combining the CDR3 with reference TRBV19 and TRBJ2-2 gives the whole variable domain DGGITQSPKYLFRKEGQNVTLSCEQNLNHDAMYWYRQDPGQGLRLIYYSQIVNDFQKGDIAEGYSVSREKKESFPLTVTSAQKNPTAFYLCATLPKPGHQINTGELFFGEGSRLTVL.

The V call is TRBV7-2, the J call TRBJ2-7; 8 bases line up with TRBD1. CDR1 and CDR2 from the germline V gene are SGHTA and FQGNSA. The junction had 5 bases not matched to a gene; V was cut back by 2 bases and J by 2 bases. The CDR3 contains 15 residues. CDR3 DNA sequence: TGTGCCAGCAGCTTATATGGGACAGGAGCCTACGAGCAGTACTTC. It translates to CASSLYGTGAYEQYF.

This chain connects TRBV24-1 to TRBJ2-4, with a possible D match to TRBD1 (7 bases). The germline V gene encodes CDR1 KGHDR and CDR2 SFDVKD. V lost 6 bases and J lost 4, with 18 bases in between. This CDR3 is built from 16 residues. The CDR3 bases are TGTGCCACCAGTCCGACCCCAGGGGGGACAAAAAACATTCAGTACTTC. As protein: CATSPTPGGTKNIQYF.

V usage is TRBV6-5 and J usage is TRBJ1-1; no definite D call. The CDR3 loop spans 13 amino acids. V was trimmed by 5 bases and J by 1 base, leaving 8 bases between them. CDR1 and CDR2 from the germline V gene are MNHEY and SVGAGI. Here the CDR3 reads CASSTRENTEAFF. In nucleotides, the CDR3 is TGTGCCAGCAGTACGCGGGAGAACACTGAAGCTTTCTTT.

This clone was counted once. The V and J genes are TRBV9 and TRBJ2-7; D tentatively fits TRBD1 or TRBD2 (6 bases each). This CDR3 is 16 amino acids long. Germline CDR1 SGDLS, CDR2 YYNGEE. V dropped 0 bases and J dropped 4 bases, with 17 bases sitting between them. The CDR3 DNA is TGTGCCAGCAGCGTAGTCAAGGGGGGAATGAGGTACGAGCAGTACTTC. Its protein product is CASSVVKGGMRYEQYF.

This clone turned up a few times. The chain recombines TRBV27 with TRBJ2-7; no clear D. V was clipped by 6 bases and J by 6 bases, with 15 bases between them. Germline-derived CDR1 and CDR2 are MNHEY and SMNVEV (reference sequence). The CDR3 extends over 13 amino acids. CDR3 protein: CASSQQVWGEQYF. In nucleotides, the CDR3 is TGTGCCAGCAGCCAGCAGGTCTGGGGCGAGCAGTACTTC.

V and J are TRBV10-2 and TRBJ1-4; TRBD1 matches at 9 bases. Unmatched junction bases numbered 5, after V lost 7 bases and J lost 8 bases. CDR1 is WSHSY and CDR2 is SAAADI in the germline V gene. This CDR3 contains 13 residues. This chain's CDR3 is CASTPGQGEKLFF. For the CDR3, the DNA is TGCGCCAGCACCCCGGGACAGGGAGAAAAACTGTTTTTT.